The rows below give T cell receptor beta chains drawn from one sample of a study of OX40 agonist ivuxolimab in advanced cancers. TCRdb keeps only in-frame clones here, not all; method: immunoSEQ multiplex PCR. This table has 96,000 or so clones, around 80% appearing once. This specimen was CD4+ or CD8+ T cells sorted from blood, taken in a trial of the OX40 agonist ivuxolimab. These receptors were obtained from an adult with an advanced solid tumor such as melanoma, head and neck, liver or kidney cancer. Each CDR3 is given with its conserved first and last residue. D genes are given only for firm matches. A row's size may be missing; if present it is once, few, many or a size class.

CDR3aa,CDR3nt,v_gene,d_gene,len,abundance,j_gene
CASSSDRLPYEQYF,TGTGCCAGCAGCTCGGACCGGCTCCCCTACGAGCAGTACTTC,TRBV7-2,-,14,-,TRBJ2-7
CASRSYTGNGYTF,TGTGCCAGCAGGTCATATACAGGGAATGGCTACACCTTC,TRBV27,-,13,-,TRBJ1-2
CASSRTVSYEQYF,TGTGCCAGCAGTCGGACAGTTTCCTACGAGCAGTACTTC,TRBV6-5,-,13,-,TRBJ2-7
CAISVPNLAGYSDTQYF,TGTGCCATCAGTGTGCCCAATCTAGCGGGATATTCAGATACGCAGTATTTT,TRBV10-3,TRBD2,17,-,TRBJ2-3
CASSMTVYEQYF,TGTGCCAGCAGCATGACAGTCTACGAGCAGTACTTC,TRBV28,-,12,-,TRBJ2-7
CASSQETSGYDEQFF,TGCGCCAGCAGCCAAGAGACTAGCGGGTATGATGAGCAGTTCTTC,TRBV4-1,TRBD2,15,-,TRBJ2-1
CASSEYHTYEQYF,TGTGCCAGCAGTGAATACCACACCTACGAGCAGTACTTC,TRBV6-1,-,13,-,TRBJ2-7
CSGQPTETGELFF,TGCAGCGGACAACCTACTGAGACCGGGGAGCTGTTTTTT,TRBV29-1,-,13,-,TRBJ2-2
CASSLVTGASYEQYF,TGTGCCAGTAGCTTAGTAACCGGGGCGTCCTACGAGCAGTACTTC,TRBV7-2,-,15,-,TRBJ2-7
CASSEVARPNGYGYTF,TGTGCCAGCAGTGAAGTTGCGAGACCGAACGGCTATGGCTACACCTTC,TRBV6-1,-,16,-,TRBJ1-2
CASSFLESRLAETQYF,TGTGCCAGCAGCTTCTTAGAATCTCGTCTAGCGGAGACCCAGTACTTC,TRBV7-9,-,16,-,TRBJ2-5
CAWTPRSWGTQYF,TGTGCCTGGACTCCCAGATCCTGGGGGACGCAGTATTTT,TRBV30,-,13,-,TRBJ2-3
CASSPPGTSGIEQYF,TGTGCCAGCAGCCCGCCTGGGACTAGCGGTATTGAGCAGTACTTC,TRBV7-9,TRBD2,15,-,TRBJ2-7
CASTLEGDRVRGANVLTF,TGCGCCAGCACCCTCGAGGGGGACAGGGTGCGTGGGGCCAACGTCCTGACTTTC,TRBV4-1,TRBD1,18,-,TRBJ2-6
CASSLSPDSTMEQYF,TGTGCCAGCAGCTTGTCTCCGGACTCAACCATGGAGCAGTACTTC,TRBV5-4,-,15,-,TRBJ2-7
CASSLGDWTYEQYF,TGTGCCAGCAGCTTAGGGGACTGGACCTACGAGCAGTACTTC,TRBV7-6,-,14,-,TRBJ2-7
CASVTGGAGNTIYF,TGTGCCAGCGTAACAGGGGGCGCAGGAAACACCATATATTTT,TRBV6-1,TRBD1,14,-,TRBJ1-3
CASSPSWLKRGGMDGYTF,TGCGCCAGCAGCCCCTCTTGGCTTAAGAGGGGAGGGATGGATGGCTACACCTTC,TRBV4-1,-,18,-,TRBJ1-2
CASNNQGEYETYGYTF,TGTGCCAGCAATAATCAGGGAGAGTACGAGACCTATGGCTACACCTTC,TRBV5-2,-,16,-,TRBJ1-2
CASSVDPQGITGEVRGYTF,TGTGCCAGCAGCGTAGATCCTCAAGGGATCACAGGGGAGGTTCGTGGCTACACCTTC,TRBV9,TRBD1,19,few,TRBJ1-2
CASSPRTGPFEQYF,TGTGCCAGCAGCCCAAGGACAGGTCCCTTCGAGCAGTACTTC,TRBV11-2,TRBD1,14,-,TRBJ2-7
CSVTLAGGPILGEQFF,TGCAGCGTTACGCTAGCGGGAGGGCCAATCCTCGGGGAGCAGTTCTTC,TRBV29-1,TRBD2,16,-,TRBJ2-1
CASSVHRDTGDGGELFF,TGTGCCAGCAGCGTCCACCGGGACACAGGGGATGGCGGGGAGCTGTTTTTT,TRBV9,TRBD1,17,-,TRBJ2-2
CAISESGQGARYEQYF,TGTGCCATCAGTGAGTCCGGACAGGGGGCTCGCTACGAGCAGTACTTC,TRBV10-3,TRBD1,16,-,TRBJ2-7
CSGGDNEQFF,TGCAGCGGGGGAGACAATGAGCAGTTCTTC,TRBV29-1,-,10,-,TRBJ2-1
CASRGTGQGIQPQHF,TGTGCCAGCAGGGGCACAGGACAGGGAATTCAGCCCCAGCATTTT,TRBV2,TRBD1,15,-,TRBJ1-5
CASSQGRGSSWEQYF,TGCGCCAGCAGCCAAGGCAGGGGGAGTTCGTGGGAGCAGTACTTC,TRBV4-1,TRBD1,15,few,TRBJ2-7
CASSSLGQGETQYF,TGTGCCAGCAGCTCACTGGGACAGGGTGAGACCCAGTACTTC,TRBV7-2,TRBD1,14,-,TRBJ2-5
CASSLAVGSDTQYF,TGTGCCAGCAGCTTAGCGGTGGGGTCGGATACGCAGTATTTT,TRBV7-9,-,14,-,TRBJ2-3
CASSQDLGPGYTF,TGCGCCAGCAGCCAAGATCTAGGACCTGGCTACACCTTC,TRBV4-3,-,13,-,TRBJ1-2
CASSRESRGPTDTQYF,TGTGCCAGCAGTCGTGAATCGCGGGGACCCACAGATACGCAGTATTTT,TRBV5-6,-,16,-,TRBJ2-3
CASSLADRQNQPQHF,TGTGCCAGCAGCCTGGCAGACAGGCAAAATCAGCCCCAGCATTTT,TRBV21-1,-,15,-,TRBJ1-5
CASSRGQGAAYEQYF,TGTGCCAGCAGCAGGGGACAGGGGGCCGCCTACGAGCAGTACTTC,TRBV5-4,TRBD1,15,-,TRBJ2-7
CASSFPSNRSGRAWADTQYF,TGTGCCAGCAGTTTCCCTAGTAATCGGAGCGGGAGGGCCTGGGCAGATACGCAGTATTTT,TRBV27,TRBD2,20,once,TRBJ2-3
CASSRQGGNTIYF,TGTGCCAGCAGCCGGCAGGGCGGAAACACCATATATTTT,TRBV6-5,-,13,-,TRBJ1-3
CASSEQGTKNTEAFF,TGTGCCAGCAGTGAGCAAGGTACGAAGAACACTGAAGCTTTCTTT,TRBV2,-,15,-,TRBJ1-1
CASSLSGNQPQHF,TGTGCCAGCAGCTTATCCGGCAATCAGCCCCAGCATTTT,TRBV7-6,-,13,once,TRBJ1-5
CASSVEGLYQETQYF,TGTGCCAGCAGCGTAGAGGGCCTGTACCAAGAGACCCAGTACTTC,TRBV9,-,15,-,TRBJ2-5
CAISGGSGGGYEQYF,TGTGCCATCAGTGGCGGTAGCGGAGGGGGGTACGAGCAGTACTTC,TRBV10-3,-,15,-,TRBJ2-7
CASSVRGGNEQFF,TGTGCCAGCAGCGTCCGGGGGGGAAATGAGCAGTTCTTC,TRBV9,TRBD2,13,-,TRBJ2-1
CASSLAWYRTRSNYGYTF,TGTGCCAGCAGCTTAGCCTGGTACCGGACACGAAGTAACTATGGCTACACCTTC,TRBV7-6,-,18,-,TRBJ1-2
CASSLGTGFDEQYF,TGCGCCAGCAGCTTAGGGACAGGTTTCGACGAGCAGTACTTC,TRBV5-1,TRBD1,14,-,TRBJ2-7
CASSGSTSGLSYEQYF,TGTGCCAGCAGTGGATCGACTAGCGGGCTCTCCTACGAGCAGTACTTC,TRBV2,TRBD2,16,-,TRBJ2-7
CASSYAPGSGNTIYF,TGTGCCAGCAGTTACGCGCCAGGCTCTGGAAACACCATATATTTT,TRBV6-5,-,15,-,TRBJ1-3
CASSIDRGTEAFF,TGTGCCAGTAGTATCGACAGGGGCACTGAAGCTTTCTTT,TRBV19,TRBD1,13,few,TRBJ1-1
CATSRDPGPPGELFF,TGTGCCACCAGCAGAGACCCCGGGCCCCCGGGGGAGCTGTTTTTT,TRBV15,-,15,-,TRBJ2-2
CASGGREFAYNEQFF,TGTGCTAGTGGTGGGCGGGAGTTCGCCTACAATGAGCAGTTCTTC,TRBV12-5,TRBD2,15,few,TRBJ2-1
CATLRDGSYEQYF,TGTGCCACCCTTAGGGACGGCTCCTACGAGCAGTACTTC,TRBV6-6,-,13,once,TRBJ2-7
CASSLRPTGGYTF,TGTGCCAGCAGTCTCCGACCCACGGGCGGCTACACCTTC,TRBV5-5,-,13,-,TRBJ1-2
CASSHSGTGQYEQYF,TGCGCCAGCAGTCACTCCGGGACAGGGCAGTACGAGCAGTACTTC,TRBV23-1,TRBD1,15,-,TRBJ2-7
CASSPPGVGEQFF,TGTGCCAGCTCACCACCGGGGGTCGGTGAGCAGTTCTTC,TRBV18,-,13,-,TRBJ2-1
CASSQDKAGGSGDTQYF,TGCGCCAGCAGCCAAGACAAGGCGGGGGGATCAGGGGATACGCAGTATTTT,TRBV4-3,TRBD2,17,few,TRBJ2-3
CASSLVGSTDTQYF,TGCGCCAGCAGCTTAGTAGGGAGCACAGATACGCAGTATTTT,TRBV5-1,-,14,-,TRBJ2-3